Listed below are T cell receptor beta chains from one sample, sequenced in a study of response to subunit inactivated influenza vaccine. TCRdb reprocessed the RT-PCR reads via MiXCR and lists one record per CDR3 protein. The sample carries 550,000 to 600,000 distinct CDR3 sequences, 10% to 15% recorded once. This sample comprised PBMCs from blood, obtained on the day of vaccination. These receptors were taken from a man aged 45-65 years who received an inactivated influenza vaccine. The CDR3 runs from the conserved cysteine through the conserved F or W. D genes are given only for firm matches. Expanded clones get a size class; other rows say once, few or many, or leave the size out.

d_call j_call clone_size v_call cdr3_aa cdr3_nt
- TRBJ1-2 many TRBV29-1 CSVGPGNYGYTF TGCAGCGTTGGTCCGGGAAACTATGGCTACACCTTC
- TRBJ2-3 - TRBV5-6 CASSPVPGSEHTQYF TGTGCCAGCAGCCCAGTGCCGGGAAGCGAGCATACGCAGTATTTT
TRBD1 TRBJ2-2 - TRBV12-3/TRBV12-4 CASSWTGATGELFF TGTGCCAGCAGTTGGACAGGGGCCACCGGGGAGCTGTTTTTT
TRBD2 TRBJ2-3 - TRBV7-2 CASSREGGGATDTQYF TGTGCCAGCAGCCGTGAGGGCGGGGGGGCCACAGATACGCAGTATTTT
- TRBJ2-7 few TRBV3-1 CASSQEGLEQYF TGTGCCAGCAGCCAAGAAGGACTCGAGCAGTACTTC
- TRBJ1-5 few TRBV30 CAWSVGGSRQPQHF TGTGCCTGGAGTGTAGGTGGGAGTAGGCAGCCCCAGCATTTT
- TRBJ2-1 few TRBV3-1 CASSQDLHNEQFF TGTGCCAGCAGCCAAGATTTGCACAATGAGCAGTTCTTC
TRBD1 TRBJ2-3 - TRBV7-8 CASSFRGQGARDTQYF TGTGCCAGCAGTTTTAGGGGACAGGGGGCTAGAGATACGCAGTATTTT
- TRBJ2-5 many TRBV29-1 CSVEVGTRGETQYF TGCAGCGTTGAAGTCGGGACGAGGGGGGAGACCCAGTACTTC
- TRBJ1-6 - TRBV5-5 CASSSGLSLGSPLQF TGTGCCAGCAGCTCGGGACTTTCCTTAGGTTCACCCCTCCAGTTT
TRBD2 TRBJ2-7 - TRBV27 CASSLSGGSLSYEQYF TGTGCCAGCAGTTTATCTGGCGGGAGCCTCTCCTACGAGCAGTACTTC
- TRBJ2-5 - TRBV12-3/TRBV12-4 CASSGRRPGTQYF TGTGCCAGCAGTGGCCGGCGGCCGGGGACCCAGTACTTC
- TRBJ1-5 - TRBV4-1 CASSERIQAQPQHF TGCGCCAGCAGCGAAAGAATACAGGCCCAGCCCCAGCATTTT
- TRBJ2-3 - TRBV4-3 CASSQGGVSSDTQYF TGCGCCAGCAGCCAAGGAGGGGTTAGCAGCGATACGCAGTATTTT
- TRBJ2-6 few TRBV29-1 CSVIMRGAGANVLTF TGCAGCGTCATAATGAGGGGGGCTGGGGCCAACGTCCTGACTTTC
- TRBJ1-1 few TRBV24-1 CATSGYGGREAFF TGTGCCACCAGTGGGTACGGGGGAAGAGAAGCTTTCTTT
- TRBJ2-1 many TRBV7-8 CASSLADIYNEQFF TGTGCCAGCAGCTTAGCGGACATCTACAATGAGCAGTTCTTC
- TRBJ2-3 - TRBV7-9 CASSRTGRYTDTQYF TGTGCCAGCAGCCGAACGGGACGGTACACAGATACGCAGTATTTT
TRBD1 TRBJ1-5 - TRBV4-2 CASSQEPGTATPQPQHF TGTGCCAGCAGCCAAGAGCCCGGGACAGCCACCCCACAGCCCCAGCATTTT
- TRBJ2-1 - TRBV29-1 CSVEDGQTSSYNEQFF TGCAGCGTTGAAGATGGGCAAACGAGCTCCTACAATGAGCAGTTCTTC
TRBD2 TRBJ2-7 many TRBV7-8 CASSSPGGRAPYEQYF TGTGCCAGCAGCTCTCCTGGCGGGAGGGCCCCCTACGAGCAGTACTTC
- TRBJ2-7 few TRBV28 CASSSGVRTDEQYF TGTGCCAGCAGTTCGGGGGTTCGGACGGACGAGCAGTACTTC